Below, 9 T cell receptor beta chains from the same sample are listed, as sequenced in a study of T cell changes during pregnancy in multiple sclerosis. TCRdb keeps only in-frame clones here, not all; method: immunoSEQ multiplex PCR. This repertoire shows 70,000 to 95,000 clones, 94% found once; its top ten account for roughly 1.7%. Sequenced material: peripheral blood, taken after pregnancy. The receptors were gathered from a female donor in good health, enrolled as a control in a pregnancy study.

This clone was recorded once. The rearrangement joins TRBV6-1 to TRBJ2-7; TRBD2 is a possible D gene (6 bases). Deletions cut 6 bases from V and 3 bases from J, with 15 bases between. Germline CDR1 is MNHNS and CDR2 is SASEGT. The CDR3 spans 14 residues. This chain's CDR3 is CASRMTRPSYEQYF. CDR3 DNA: TGTGCCAGCAGGATGACTAGGCCGAGCTACGAGCAGTACTTC.

The chain links TRBV2 to TRBJ2-7, with 8 bases fitting TRBD2. The germline CDR1 and CDR2 sequences are SNHLY and FYNNEI. J lost 2 bases, V lost 11 bases, and 8 bases had no gene match. This CDR3 contains 13 residues. CDR3: CACQRGGPYEQYF. CDR3 nucleotides: TGTGCCTGCCAACGGGGGGGGCCCTACGAGCAGTACTTC.

The chain uses TRBV6-5 and TRBJ2-6; D is unresolved. Germline CDR1 reads MNHEY; CDR2 reads SVGAGI. With 5 bases removed from V and 0 bases from J, the gap between germline ends came to 8 bases. CDR3 size: 15 residues. The CDR3 nucleotides read TGTGCCAGCAGTATTTTAGTCTCTGGGGCCAACGTCCTGACTTTC. This codes for CASSILVSGANVLTF.

The chain links TRBV19 to TRBJ2-1, with TRBD2 matching over 13 bases. Germline values: CDR1 LNHDA, CDR2 SQIVND (reference sequence). With V trimmed by 5 bases and J by 5 bases, 6 bases remained unmatched. The CDR3 extends over 16 amino acids. The CDR3 bases are TGTGCCAGTAGTCCTATGGGACTAGCGGGACACAATGAGCAGTTCTTC. Its translation: CASSPMGLAGHNEQFF.

V is TRBV5-5 and J is TRBJ1-4; 8 bases line up with TRBD1. Looked up from germline, CDR1 is SGHKS and CDR2 is YYEKEE (reference sequence). This CDR3 comprises 14 residues. V lost 6 bases, J lost 5 bases, and 6 bases stayed unmatched. CDR3 protein: CASTPRQGNEKLFF. The CDR3 region has the DNA TGTGCCAGCACCCCGAGACAGGGGAATGAAAAACTGTTTTTT.

The chain uses TRBV15 and TRBJ2-7, with TRBD1 as a possible D gene (6 bases). CDR3 length equals 14 residues. Germline V gives CDR1 LNHNV, CDR2 YYDKDF (reference sequence). V lost 3 bases and J lost 0, with 9 bases in between. In DNA form, the CDR3 reads TGTGCCACCAGCAGCCGGGACAACTCCTACGAGCAGTACTTC. This encodes CATSSRDNSYEQYF.

This chain links TRBV7-2 with TRBJ2-5, with a possible D match to TRBD2 (5 bases). The length of the CDR3 is 15 residues. Germline loops: CDR1 SGHTA, CDR2 FQGNSA. The V and J ends lost 3 bases and 3 bases respectively, with 14 bases between them. The CDR3 is CASSLRASAEETQYF. The CDR3 region has the DNA TGTGCCAGCAGCTTGAGGGCTTCGGCAGAAGAGACCCAGTACTTC.

This chain links TRBV25-1 with TRBJ2-3, with 8 positions matching TRBD1. Germline CDR1 is MGHDK and CDR2 is SYGVNS. The CDR3 extends over 16 amino acids. V gave up 2 bases and J gave up 2 bases; unmatched junction bases: 6. This CDR3 reads CASSERGTGNTDTQYF. The CDR3 DNA sequence: TGTGCCAGCAGTGAACGGGGGACAGGCAACACAGATACGCAGTATTTT. The full variable domain, rest sourced from reference TRBV25-1 and TRBJ2-3, is EADIYQTPRYLVIGTGKKITLECSQTMGHDKMYWYQQDPGMELHLIHYSYGVNSTEKGDLSSESTVSRIRTEHFPLTLESARPSHTSQYLCASSERGTGNTDTQYFGPGTRLTVL.

CDR3 nucleotide sequence: TGCGCCAGCAGCCAACTAGCTGTTAGCAATCAGCCCCAGCATTTT. Its protein product is CASSQLAVSNQPQHF. The chain links TRBV4-1 to TRBJ1-5; D is unclear. Trimming cost V 2 bases and J 0 bases, with 8 bases left between them. Germline V gene sequence: CDR1 MGHRA, CDR2 YSYEKL. This CDR3 spans 15 amino acids.